This T cell receptor beta chain was identified in a study of beta chain features in type 1 diabetes. Germline loops: CDR1 SQVTM, CDR2 ANQGSEA. Trimming pared 8 bases from V and 5 bases from J, leaving 15 bases between. CDR3 length: 12 amino acids. cDNA synthesis used the whole RNA isolate, giving expressed TCRB sequences. Method: immunoSEQ multiplex PCR; TCRdb's copy keeps in-frame clones and lacks some. This sample has 350,000 to 450,000 clones, with less than 15% found just once. The specimen was naive CD4+ T cells from blood. J is TRBJ2-5 and V is TRBV29-1; maybe TRBD1 (8 bases). The TCR originated in a woman aged 18 to 35 in good health. CDR3 region: CSHRGGRETQYF. CDR3 in DNA: TGCAGCCACAGGGGGGGCAGGGAGACCCAGTACTTC.